A selection of T cell receptor beta chains follows, all from one sample in a study of blood T cell repertoires in COVID-19. Sequenced by immunoSEQ multiplex PCR; TCRdb stores in-frame clones only, minus some. The table shows 100,000 to 150,000 clones, with about 80% occurring only once. Sample: peripheral blood. The source of these receptors is a woman between 50 and 59 years old with acute or convalescent COVID-19. CDR3s include the opening cysteine and the closing phenylalanine or tryptophan. D genes are given only for firm matches. Only part of the rows carry a size: once, few, many, or a class if the clone is expanded.

length: 16
D: TRBD1
size: once
J: TRBJ1-3
V: TRBV27
CDR3: CASSISGTGVGNTIYF
DNA: TGTGCCAGCAGTATATCCGGGACAGGGGTTGGAAACACCATATATTTT

length: 15
D: TRBD1
size: -
J: TRBJ1-5
V: TRBV6-1
CDR3: CASSEIWTGLQPQHF
DNA: TGTGCCAGCAGTGAAATTTGGACAGGGCTCCAGCCCCAGCATTTT

length: 13
D: -
size: -
J: TRBJ2-2
V: TRBV5-1
CDR3: CASRRSGTGELFF
DNA: TGCGCCAGCAGAAGAAGCGGAACCGGGGAGCTGTTTTTT

length: 13
D: -
size: -
J: TRBJ2-7
V: TRBV9
CDR3: CASSVGSSYEQYF
DNA: TGTGCCAGCAGCGTGGGCAGCTCCTACGAGCAGTACTTC

length: 14
D: TRBD1
size: -
J: TRBJ1-4
V: TRBV19
CDR3: CASKDRGRGEKLFF
DNA: TGTGCCAGTAAGGACAGGGGGCGCGGAGAAAAACTGTTTTTT

length: 12
D: -
size: -
J: TRBJ2-7
V: TRBV12-3/TRBV12-4
CDR3: CASSLAGAGQYF
DNA: TGTGCCAGCAGTTTGGCAGGGGCTGGGCAGTACTTC

length: 16
D: TRBD2
size: once
J: TRBJ2-7
V: TRBV5-4
CDR3: CASSLSSGGLSYEQYF
DNA: TGTGCCAGCAGCTTGTCCTCCGGGGGGTTATCCTACGAGCAGTACTTC

length: 15
D: -
size: -
J: TRBJ2-1
V: TRBV2
CDR3: CASSEYRVVYNEQFF
DNA: TGTGCCAGCAGTGAATACAGGGTCGTCTACAATGAGCAGTTCTTC

length: 15
D: -
size: -
J: TRBJ1-2
V: TRBV19
CDR3: CASSLRGRTEYGYTF
DNA: TGTGCCAGTAGTCTCAGGGGTCGGACGGAATATGGCTACACCTTC

length: 16
D: TRBD1
size: -
J: TRBJ1-6
V: TRBV7-8
CDR3: CASSSRDRVTGSPLHF
DNA: TGTGCCAGCAGCTCAAGGGACAGGGTTACCGGTTCACCCCTCCACTTT

length: 16
D: TRBD2
size: -
J: TRBJ2-7
V: TRBV24-1
CDR3: CATSDQTSGGFYEQYF
DNA: TGTGCCACCAGTGACCAGACTAGCGGGGGGTTCTACGAGCAGTACTTC

length: 15
D: -
size: -
J: TRBJ2-7
V: TRBV14
CDR3: CASSQTTGRAYEQYF
DNA: TGTGCCAGCAGCCAGACAACAGGGCGAGCCTACGAGCAGTACTTC

length: 15
D: -
size: few
J: TRBJ2-6
V: TRBV9
CDR3: CASSREVSGANVLTF
DNA: TGTGCCAGCAGCCGAGAAGTCTCTGGGGCCAACGTCCTGACTTTC

length: 15
D: -
size: few
J: TRBJ2-2
V: TRBV5-6
CDR3: CASSLAPTGSGELFF
DNA: TGTGCCAGCAGCTTGGCCCCCACAGGGTCCGGGGAGCTGTTTTTT

length: 14
D: -
size: -
J: TRBJ1-3
V: TRBV28
CDR3: CASSLGGPGNTIYF
DNA: TGTGCCAGCAGTTTGGGAGGTCCGGGAAACACCATATATTTT

length: 15
D: TRBD2
size: -
J: TRBJ2-3
V: TRBV30
CDR3: CAWTNSGAFTDTQYF
DNA: TGTGCCTGGACAAATAGCGGGGCTTTCACAGATACGCAGTATTTT

length: 16
D: -
size: once
J: TRBJ2-7
V: TRBV19
CDR3: CASSITGQGSTYEQYF
DNA: TGTGCCAGTAGTATAACGGGCCAGGGGTCTACCTACGAGCAGTACTTC

length: 15
D: TRBD1
size: once
J: TRBJ2-7
V: TRBV2
CDR3: CASSEGDRGPYEQYF
DNA: TGTGCCAGCAGTGAAGGGGACAGGGGCCCTTACGAGCAGTACTTC

length: 14
D: TRBD1
size: -
J: TRBJ1-5
V: TRBV2
CDR3: CASSVGTVNQPQHF
DNA: TGTGCCAGCAGTGTCGGGACAGTCAATCAGCCCCAGCATTTT

length: 13
D: TRBD1
size: -
J: TRBJ2-1
V: TRBV27
CDR3: CASSLSGQRGQFF
DNA: TGTGCCAGCAGTTTATCGGGACAGCGAGGACAGTTCTTC

length: 13
D: TRBD1
size: -
J: TRBJ1-2
V: TRBV6-5
CDR3: CASTQGDLYGYTF
DNA: TGTGCCAGCACGCAGGGGGACCTATATGGCTACACCTTC

length: 14
D: -
size: -
J: TRBJ1-1
V: TRBV11-2
CDR3: CASSLITANTEAFF
DNA: TGTGCCAGCAGCCTCATTACAGCGAACACTGAAGCTTTCTTT

length: 22
D: TRBD2
size: -
J: TRBJ2-7
V: TRBV28
CDR3: CASSSLPGQGLAGRRSSYEQYF
DNA: TGTGCCAGCAGCTCGCTACCGGGACAGGGACTAGCGGGGCGTAGGAGCTCCTACGAGCAGTACTTC

length: 17
D: TRBD1
size: -
J: TRBJ2-3
V: TRBV6-6
CDR3: CASSPLGDRGQTDTQYF
DNA: TGTGCCAGCAGTCCCCTCGGGGACAGGGGACAGACAGATACGCAGTATTTT

length: 12
D: -
size: -
J: TRBJ2-1
V: TRBV6-1
CDR3: CASSEWANEQFF
DNA: TGTGCCAGCAGTGAATGGGCCAATGAGCAGTTCTTC

length: 16
D: TRBD1
size: -
J: TRBJ2-7
V: TRBV28
CDR3: CASSPPGQGSPYEQYF
DNA: TGTGCCAGCAGTCCTCCGGGACAGGGCTCCCCCTACGAGCAGTACTTC

length: 14
D: TRBD1
size: -
J: TRBJ1-2
V: TRBV6-5
CDR3: CASTKDRGNYGYTF
DNA: TGTGCCAGCACTAAGGACAGGGGAAACTATGGCTACACCTTC

length: 14
D: TRBD1
size: -
J: TRBJ2-1
V: TRBV18
CDR3: CASSPDRVEDEQFF
DNA: TGTGCCAGCTCCCCCGACAGGGTTGAAGACGAGCAGTTCTTC

length: 16
D: TRBD1
size: few
J: TRBJ2-3
V: TRBV2
CDR3: CASSTLGTGRGDTQYF
DNA: TGTGCCAGCAGTACTTTAGGGACAGGGAGGGGAGATACGCAGTATTTT

length: 15
D: TRBD1
size: -
J: TRBJ2-3
V: TRBV11-3
CDR3: CASSSRTGSTDTQYF
DNA: TGTGCCAGCAGCTCGCGGACAGGTAGCACAGATACGCAGTATTTT

length: 14
D: -
size: -
J: TRBJ1-1
V: TRBV7-2
CDR3: CASSLQGKGTEAFF
DNA: TGTGCCAGCAGCCTACAGGGCAAGGGCACTGAAGCTTTCTTT

length: 12
D: -
size: -
J: TRBJ1-5
V: TRBV9
CDR3: CASGQANQPQHF
DNA: TGTGCCAGCGGGCAGGCTAATCAGCCCCAGCATTTT

length: 15
D: TRBD1
size: -
J: TRBJ1-2
V: TRBV13
CDR3: CASSSGTVLDYGYTF
DNA: TGTGCCAGCAGCAGTGGGACAGTGCTCGACTATGGCTACACCTTC

length: 13
D: -
size: -
J: TRBJ2-5
V: TRBV6-5
CDR3: CASTHGGSETQYF
DNA: TGTGCCAGCACTCACGGAGGTTCGGAGACCCAGTACTTC

length: 15
D: -
size: few
J: TRBJ2-2
V: TRBV6-1
CDR3: CASSENRVGTGELFF
DNA: TGTGCCAGCAGTGAAAACCGGGTTGGCACCGGGGAGCTGTTTTTT

length: 16
D: TRBD2
size: -
J: TRBJ2-3
V: TRBV7-3
CDR3: CASSLERGTPTDTQYF
DNA: TGTGCCAGCAGCTTGGAGCGGGGGACCCCCACAGATACGCAGTATTTT

length: 15
D: -
size: -
J: TRBJ2-1
V: TRBV5-6
CDR3: CASSLGQGSYNEQFF
DNA: TGTGCCAGCAGCTTGGGGCAGGGATCCTACAATGAGCAGTTCTTC

length: 15
D: -
size: -
J: TRBJ1-1
V: TRBV7-2
CDR3: CASSPRGGVNTEAFF
DNA: TGTGCCAGCAGCCCCCGGGGGGGCGTGAACACTGAAGCTTTCTTT

length: 13
D: -
size: -
J: TRBJ2-2
V: TRBV29-1
CDR3: CSVDLGGTGELFF
DNA: TGCAGCGTTGATTTAGGAGGAACCGGGGAGCTGTTTTTT

length: 16
D: TRBD1
size: -
J: TRBJ1-4
V: TRBV18
CDR3: CASSQTTGVWGEKLFF
DNA: TGTGCCAGCTCCCAAACGACAGGGGTTTGGGGTGAAAAACTGTTTTTT

length: 16
D: TRBD1
size: once
J: TRBJ1-2
V: TRBV19
CDR3: CASSKGQGAMVGGYTF
DNA: TGTGCCAGTAGTAAGGGACAGGGGGCGATGGTTGGCGGCTACACCTTC

length: 17
D: TRBD2
size: once
J: TRBJ2-1
V: TRBV10-2
CDR3: CASSDFPGLAGEDEQFF
DNA: TGCGCCAGCAGTGACTTCCCGGGACTAGCGGGGGAGGATGAGCAGTTCTTC

length: 15
D: TRBD1
size: -
J: TRBJ2-3
V: TRBV7-3
CDR3: CASSLLGGQDDTQYF
DNA: TGTGCCAGCAGCTTACTAGGGGGCCAGGATGATACGCAGTATTTT

length: 14
D: TRBD1
size: few
J: TRBJ1-1
V: TRBV30
CDR3: CAWSSTGLNTEAFF
DNA: TGTGCCTGGAGTTCGACAGGGTTGAACACTGAAGCTTTCTTT

length: 12
D: -
size: -
J: TRBJ2-1
V: TRBV6-5
CDR3: CASRHSGDEQFF
DNA: TGTGCCAGCCGCCATTCCGGGGATGAGCAGTTCTTC

length: 14
D: -
size: -
J: TRBJ1-2
V: TRBV7-2
CDR3: CASSLEGARYGYTF
DNA: TGTGCCAGCAGCTTAGAAGGGGCGCGGTATGGCTACACCTTC

length: 15
D: -
size: -
J: TRBJ1-6
V: TRBV14
CDR3: CASSQDAGANSPLHF
DNA: TGTGCCAGCAGCCAAGATGCGGGCGCTAATTCACCCCTCCACTTT

length: 17
D: TRBD1
size: -
J: TRBJ2-7
V: TRBV28
CDR3: CASSLPTGTGGPNEQYF
DNA: TGTGCCAGCAGCCTCCCCACGGGGACAGGGGGCCCCAACGAGCAGTACTTC

length: 13
D: -
size: -
J: TRBJ1-4
V: TRBV7-2
CDR3: CASSARLTEKLFF
DNA: TGTGCCAGCAGCGCCCGACTTACAGAAAAACTGTTTTTT

length: 15
D: TRBD1
size: -
J: TRBJ2-7
V: TRBV7-9
CDR3: CASSSPGQGVHEQYF
DNA: TGTGCCAGCAGCTCTCCGGGACAGGGTGTCCACGAGCAGTACTTC

length: 15
D: -
size: few
J: TRBJ1-2
V: TRBV7-8
CDR3: CASSLGPRPNYGYTF
DNA: TGTGCCAGCAGCTTAGGTCCCAGGCCTAACTATGGCTACACCTTC

length: 17
D: TRBD1
size: -
J: TRBJ2-7
V: TRBV4-1
CDR3: CASSQVLTRQGRWEQYF
DNA: TGCGCCAGCAGCCAAGTCCTAACACGACAGGGTCGGTGGGAGCAGTACTTC

length: 13
D: -
size: -
J: TRBJ2-1
V: TRBV5-1
CDR3: CASSLGAYNEQFF
DNA: TGCGCCAGCAGCTTGGGCGCCTACAATGAGCAGTTCTTC

length: 14
D: TRBD1
size: -
J: TRBJ1-2
V: TRBV18
CDR3: CASSPGTGMGGYTF
DNA: TGTGCCAGCTCACCCGGGACAGGGATGGGCGGCTACACCTTC

length: 14
D: -
size: -
J: TRBJ2-3
V: TRBV29-1
CDR3: CSVLRGGAGDTQYF
DNA: TGCAGCGTTTTAAGAGGGGGCGCGGGGGATACGCAGTATTTT

length: 14
D: -
size: -
J: TRBJ2-4
V: TRBV10-3
CDR3: CAISVGDSKNIQYF
DNA: TGTGCCATCAGTGTGGGGGACTCAAAAAACATTCAGTACTTC

length: 15
D: TRBD2
size: -
J: TRBJ2-2
V: TRBV2
CDR3: CASRSGTSFSGELFF
DNA: TGTGCCAGCAGGTCCGGGACTAGCTTCTCCGGGGAGCTGTTTTTT